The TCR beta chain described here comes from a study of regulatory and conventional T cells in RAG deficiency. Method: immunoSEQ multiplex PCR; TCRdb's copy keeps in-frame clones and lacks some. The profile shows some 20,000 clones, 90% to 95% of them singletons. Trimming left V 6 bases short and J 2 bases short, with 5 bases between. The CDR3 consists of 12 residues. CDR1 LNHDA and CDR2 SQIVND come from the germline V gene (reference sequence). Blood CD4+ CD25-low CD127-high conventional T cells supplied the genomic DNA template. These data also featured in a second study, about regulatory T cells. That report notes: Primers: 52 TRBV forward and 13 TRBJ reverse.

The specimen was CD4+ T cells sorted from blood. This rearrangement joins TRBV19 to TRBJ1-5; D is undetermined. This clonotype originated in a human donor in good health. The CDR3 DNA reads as TGTGCCAGTAGCCTCGGCAATCAGCCCCAGCATTTT. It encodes CASSLGNQPQHF.